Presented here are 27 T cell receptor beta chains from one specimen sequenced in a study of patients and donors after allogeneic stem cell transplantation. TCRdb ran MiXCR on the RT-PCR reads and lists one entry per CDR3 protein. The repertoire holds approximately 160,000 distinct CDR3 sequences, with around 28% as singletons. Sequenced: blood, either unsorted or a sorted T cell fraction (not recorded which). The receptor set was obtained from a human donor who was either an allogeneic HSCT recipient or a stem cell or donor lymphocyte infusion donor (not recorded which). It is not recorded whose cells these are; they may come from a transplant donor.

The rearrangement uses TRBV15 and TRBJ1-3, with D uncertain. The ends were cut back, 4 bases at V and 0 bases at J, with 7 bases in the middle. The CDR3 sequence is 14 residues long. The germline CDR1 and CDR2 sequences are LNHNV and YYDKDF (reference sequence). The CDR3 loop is CATSTPISGNTIYF. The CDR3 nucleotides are TGTGCCACCAGCACCCCCATCTCTGGAAACACCATATATTTT.

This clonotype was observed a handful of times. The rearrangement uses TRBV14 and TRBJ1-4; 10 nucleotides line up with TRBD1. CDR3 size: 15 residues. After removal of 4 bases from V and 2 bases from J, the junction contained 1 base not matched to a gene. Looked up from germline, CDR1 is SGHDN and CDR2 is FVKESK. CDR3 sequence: CASSRQGATNEKLFF. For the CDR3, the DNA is TGTGCCAGCAGCCGACAGGGGGCCACTAATGAAAAACTGTTTTTT.

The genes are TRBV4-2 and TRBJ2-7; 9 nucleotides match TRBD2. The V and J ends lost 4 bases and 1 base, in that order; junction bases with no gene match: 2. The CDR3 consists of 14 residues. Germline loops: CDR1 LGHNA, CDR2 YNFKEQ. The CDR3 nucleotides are TGTGCCAGCAGCCGACTAGCGGAGTCCTACGAGCAGTACTTC. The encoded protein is CASSRLAESYEQYF.

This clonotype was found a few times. Here the CDR3 reads CSATGTDANYGYTF. DNA of the CDR3: TGCAGTGCAACCGGGACAGACGCTAACTATGGCTACACCTTC. J is TRBJ1-2 and V is TRBV20-1; 7 nucleotides match TRBD1. There are 14 residues in the CDR3. Germline V CDR1 and CDR2: DFQATT, SNEGSKA (reference sequence). The V gene end was trimmed by 6 bases and the J gene end by 0 bases; junction bases not matched to a gene: 7.

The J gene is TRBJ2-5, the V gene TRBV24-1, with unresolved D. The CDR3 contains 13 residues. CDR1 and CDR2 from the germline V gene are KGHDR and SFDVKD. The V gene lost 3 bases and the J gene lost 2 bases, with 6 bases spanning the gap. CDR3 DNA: TGTGCCACCAGTGATGGACCGCAAGAGACCCAGTACTTC. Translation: CATSDGPQETQYF.

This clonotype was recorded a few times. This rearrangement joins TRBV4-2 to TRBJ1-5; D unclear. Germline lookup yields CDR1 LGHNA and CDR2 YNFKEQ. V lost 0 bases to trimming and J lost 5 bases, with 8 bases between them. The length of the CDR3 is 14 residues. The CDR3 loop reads CASSQDTRDQPQHF. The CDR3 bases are TGTGCCAGCAGCCAAGATACCCGGGATCAGCCCCAGCATTTT.

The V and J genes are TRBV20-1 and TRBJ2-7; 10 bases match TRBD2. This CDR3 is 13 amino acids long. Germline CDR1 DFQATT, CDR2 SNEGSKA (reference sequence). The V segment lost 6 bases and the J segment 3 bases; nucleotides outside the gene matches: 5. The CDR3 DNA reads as TGCAGTGCCTGGACTAGCGGCATCTACGAGCAGTACTTC. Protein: CSAWTSGIYEQYF.

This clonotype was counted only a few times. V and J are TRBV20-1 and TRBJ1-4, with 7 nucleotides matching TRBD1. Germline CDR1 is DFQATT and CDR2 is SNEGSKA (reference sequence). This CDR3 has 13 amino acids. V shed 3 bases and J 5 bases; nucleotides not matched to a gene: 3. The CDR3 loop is CSASRTGNEKLFF. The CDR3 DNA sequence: TGCAGTGCTAGCCGGACAGGAAATGAAAAACTGTTTTTT.

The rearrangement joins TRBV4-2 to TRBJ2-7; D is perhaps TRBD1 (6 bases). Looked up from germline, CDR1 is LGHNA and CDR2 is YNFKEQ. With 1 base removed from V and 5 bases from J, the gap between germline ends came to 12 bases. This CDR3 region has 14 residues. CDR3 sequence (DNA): TGTGCCAGCAGCCAAGTTCACAGGGAAGACGAGCAGTACTTC. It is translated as CASSQVHREDEQYF.

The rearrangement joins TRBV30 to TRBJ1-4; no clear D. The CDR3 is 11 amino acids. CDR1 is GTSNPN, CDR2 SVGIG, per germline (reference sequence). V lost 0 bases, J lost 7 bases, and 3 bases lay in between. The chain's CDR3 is CAWSVGEKLFF. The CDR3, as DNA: TGTGCCTGGAGTGTAGGTGAAAAACTGTTTTTT. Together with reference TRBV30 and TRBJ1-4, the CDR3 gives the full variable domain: SQTIHQWPATLVQPVGSPLSLECTVEGTSNPNLYWYRQAAGRGLQLLFYSVGIGQISSEVPQNLSASRPQDRQFILSSKKLLLSDSGFYLCAWSVGEKLFFGSGTQLSVL.

The CDR3, as DNA: TGTGCCAGCTCACTCTCCAGGGAAGGGACACCCCTCCACTTT. Residues: CASSLSREGTPLHF. This chain joins TRBV18 and TRBJ1-6, with D possibly TRBD1 on 5 matching bases. Trimming took off 4 bases at V and 11 bases at J, with 15 bases between the two ends. This CDR3 is 14 amino acids long. CDR1 is KGHSH, CDR2 LQKENI, per germline.

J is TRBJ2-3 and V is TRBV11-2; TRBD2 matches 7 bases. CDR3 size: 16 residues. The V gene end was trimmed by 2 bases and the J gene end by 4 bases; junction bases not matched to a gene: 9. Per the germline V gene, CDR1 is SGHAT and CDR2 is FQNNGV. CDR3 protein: CASSLSGGAWADTQYF. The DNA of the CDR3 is TGTGCCAGCAGCTTATCGGGAGGAGCTTGGGCAGATACGCAGTATTTT.

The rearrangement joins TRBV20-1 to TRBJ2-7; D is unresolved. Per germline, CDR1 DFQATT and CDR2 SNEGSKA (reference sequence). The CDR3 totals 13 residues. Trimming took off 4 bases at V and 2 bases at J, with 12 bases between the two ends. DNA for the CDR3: TGCAGTGCTACCCCACCCTGGACCTACGAGCAGTACTTC. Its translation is CSATPPWTYEQYF.

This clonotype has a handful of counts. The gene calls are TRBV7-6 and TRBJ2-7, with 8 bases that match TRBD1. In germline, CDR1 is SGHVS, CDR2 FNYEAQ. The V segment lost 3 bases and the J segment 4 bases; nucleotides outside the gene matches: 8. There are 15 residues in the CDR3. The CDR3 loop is CASSFRQGAFYEQYF. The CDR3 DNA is TGTGCCAGCAGCTTTCGGCAGGGGGCGTTTTACGAGCAGTACTTC.

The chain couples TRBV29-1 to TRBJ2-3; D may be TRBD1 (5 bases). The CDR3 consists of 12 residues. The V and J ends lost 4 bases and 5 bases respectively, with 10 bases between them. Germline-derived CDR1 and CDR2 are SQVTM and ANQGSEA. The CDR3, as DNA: TGCAGCGTTGGTTGGGGCCAAGATACGCAGTATTTT. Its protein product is CSVGWGQDTQYF.

CDR3 residues: CASSVEGNPLYEQYF. The CDR3 region has the DNA TGTGCCAGCAGCGTAGAGGGGAACCCCCTCTACGAGCAGTACTTC. The chain recombines TRBV9 with TRBJ2-7; D possibly corresponds to TRBD1 (5 bases). The V gene's germline CDR1 is SGDLS and CDR2 YYNGEE. This CDR3 contains 15 residues. Trimming removed 0 bases at V and 3 bases at J, with 13 bases between.

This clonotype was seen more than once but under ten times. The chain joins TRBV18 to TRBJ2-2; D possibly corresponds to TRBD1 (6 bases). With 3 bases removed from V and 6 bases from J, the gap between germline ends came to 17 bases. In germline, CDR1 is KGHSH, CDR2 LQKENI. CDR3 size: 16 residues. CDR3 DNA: TGTGCCAGCTCACCCGGTTCCAGGGGATACCCCGGGGAGCTGTTTTTT. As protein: CASSPGSRGYPGELFF.

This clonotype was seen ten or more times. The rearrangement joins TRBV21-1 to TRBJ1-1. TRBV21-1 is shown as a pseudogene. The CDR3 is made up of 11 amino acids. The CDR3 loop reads CASTKNTEAFF. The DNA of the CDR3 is TGTGCCAGCACAAAGAACACTGAAGCTTTCTTT.

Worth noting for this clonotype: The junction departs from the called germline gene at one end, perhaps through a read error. CDR3: CASSPLGSYEQYF. In nucleotides, the CDR3 is TGTGCCAGCAGTCCTTTGGGCTCCTACGAGCAGTACTTC. The chain couples TRBV4-3 to TRBJ2-7; D gene ambiguous. Germline V CDR1 and CDR2: LGHNA, YSLEER. CDR3 length: 13 residues.

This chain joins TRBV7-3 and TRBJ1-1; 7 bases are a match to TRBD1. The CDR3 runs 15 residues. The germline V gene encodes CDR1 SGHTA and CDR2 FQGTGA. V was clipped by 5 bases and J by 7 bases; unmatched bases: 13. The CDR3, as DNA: TGTGCCAGCAGCGCGACAGGGTACGTAAAGGGTGAAGCTTTCTTT. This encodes CASSATGYVKGEAFF.

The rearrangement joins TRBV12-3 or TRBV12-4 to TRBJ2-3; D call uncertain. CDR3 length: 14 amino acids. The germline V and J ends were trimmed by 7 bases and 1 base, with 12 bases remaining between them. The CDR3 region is CASNPSWGTDTQYF. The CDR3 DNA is TGTGCCAGCAATCCAAGTTGGGGCACAGATACGCAGTATTTT.

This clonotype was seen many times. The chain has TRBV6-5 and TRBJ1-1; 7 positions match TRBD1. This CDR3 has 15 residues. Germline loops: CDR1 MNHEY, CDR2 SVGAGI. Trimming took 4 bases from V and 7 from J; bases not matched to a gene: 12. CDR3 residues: CASSWGRQGDFEAFF. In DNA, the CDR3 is TGTGCCAGCAGTTGGGGTCGGCAGGGGGACTTTGAAGCTTTCTTT.

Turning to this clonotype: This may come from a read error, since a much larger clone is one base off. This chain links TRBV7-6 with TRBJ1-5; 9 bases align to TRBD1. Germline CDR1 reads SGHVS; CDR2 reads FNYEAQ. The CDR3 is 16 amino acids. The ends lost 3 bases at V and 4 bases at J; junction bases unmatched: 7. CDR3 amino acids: CASSLGQGTRNQPQHF. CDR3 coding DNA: TGTGCCAGCAGCTTGGGACAGGGTACTAGAAATCAGCCCCAGCATTTT.

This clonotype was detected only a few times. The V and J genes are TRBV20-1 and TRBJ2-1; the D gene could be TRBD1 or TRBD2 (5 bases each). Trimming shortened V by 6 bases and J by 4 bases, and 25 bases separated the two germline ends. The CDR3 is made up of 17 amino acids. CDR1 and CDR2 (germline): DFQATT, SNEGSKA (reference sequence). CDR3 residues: CSASRGALTGGYNEQFF. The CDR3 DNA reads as TGCAGTGCCAGCCGTGGGGCCCTCACCGGCGGGTACAATGAGCAGTTCTTC.

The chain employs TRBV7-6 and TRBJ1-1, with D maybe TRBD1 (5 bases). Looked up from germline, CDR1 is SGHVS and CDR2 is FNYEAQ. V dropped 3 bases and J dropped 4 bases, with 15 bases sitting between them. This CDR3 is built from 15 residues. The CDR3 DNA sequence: TGTGCCAGCAGCTTGGGGGGTCGGGGTGCCACTGAAGCTTTCTTT. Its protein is CASSLGGRGATEAFF.

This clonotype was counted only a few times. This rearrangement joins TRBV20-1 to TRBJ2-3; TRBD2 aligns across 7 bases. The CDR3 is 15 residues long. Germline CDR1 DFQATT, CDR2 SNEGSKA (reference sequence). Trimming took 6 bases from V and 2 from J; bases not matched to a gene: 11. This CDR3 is CSAPGWLAVTDTQYF. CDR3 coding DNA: TGCAGTGCCCCCGGCTGGCTAGCGGTCACAGATACGCAGTATTTT.

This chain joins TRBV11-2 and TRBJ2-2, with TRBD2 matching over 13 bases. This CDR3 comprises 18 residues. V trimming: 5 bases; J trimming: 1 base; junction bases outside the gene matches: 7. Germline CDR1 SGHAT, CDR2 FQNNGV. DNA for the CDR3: TGTGCCAGCAGCCCACCGGGACTAGCGGGATTGAACACCGGGGAGCTGTTTTTT. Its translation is CASSPPGLAGLNTGELFF.